This TCR beta chain was identified in a study of T cells after yellow fever vaccination. In the study overall: The authors prepared low-cell-number fractions using SMART-Seq v4 Ultra Low Input.

The sample holds a few counts of this clonotype. The antigen is unknown. Study findings and constraints: Clones that expanded after primary vaccination mostly reappeared after the booster (96% CD4, 88% CD8).

5'RACE template switching added a universal primer site and UMIs to TCR cDNA. TCRdb ran MiXCR on the 5' RACE reads and lists one entry per CDR3 protein. The profile covers roughly 250,000 distinct CDR3 sequences, with roughly 13% appearing a single time and less than 0.55% taken by the ten largest. V was clipped by 5 bases and J by 0 bases, with 8 bases between them. Per germline, CDR1 SQVTM and CDR2 ANQGSEA. The length of the CDR3 is 13 residues. The material was CD4+ T cells sorted from PBMCs, obtained 45 days after the yellow fever booster vaccination. This chain joins TRBV29-1 and TRBJ2-1; D is uncertain. The receptor comes from a young man who received the YFV17D yellow fever vaccine. The CDR3 spells CSVWSSSYNEQFF. CDR3 DNA: TGCAGCGTTTGGTCCAGCTCCTACAATGAGCAGTTCTTC.